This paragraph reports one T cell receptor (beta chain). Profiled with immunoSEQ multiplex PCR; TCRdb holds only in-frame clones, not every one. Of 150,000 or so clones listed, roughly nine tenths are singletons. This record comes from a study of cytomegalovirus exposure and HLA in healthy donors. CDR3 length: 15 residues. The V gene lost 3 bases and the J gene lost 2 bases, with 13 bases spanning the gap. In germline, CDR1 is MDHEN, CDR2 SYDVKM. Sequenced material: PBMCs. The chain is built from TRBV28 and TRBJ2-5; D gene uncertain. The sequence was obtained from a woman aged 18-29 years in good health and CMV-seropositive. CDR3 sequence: CASSLRSYWQETQYF. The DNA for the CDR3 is TGTGCCAGCAGTTTGCGAAGCTACTGGCAAGAGACCCAGTACTTC. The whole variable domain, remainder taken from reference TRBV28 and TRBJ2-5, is DVKVTQSSRYLVKRTGEKVFLECVQDMDHENMFWYRQDPGLGLRLIYFSYDVKMKEKGDIPEGYSVSREKKERFSLILESASTNQTSMYLCASSLRSYWQETQYFGPGTRLLVL.